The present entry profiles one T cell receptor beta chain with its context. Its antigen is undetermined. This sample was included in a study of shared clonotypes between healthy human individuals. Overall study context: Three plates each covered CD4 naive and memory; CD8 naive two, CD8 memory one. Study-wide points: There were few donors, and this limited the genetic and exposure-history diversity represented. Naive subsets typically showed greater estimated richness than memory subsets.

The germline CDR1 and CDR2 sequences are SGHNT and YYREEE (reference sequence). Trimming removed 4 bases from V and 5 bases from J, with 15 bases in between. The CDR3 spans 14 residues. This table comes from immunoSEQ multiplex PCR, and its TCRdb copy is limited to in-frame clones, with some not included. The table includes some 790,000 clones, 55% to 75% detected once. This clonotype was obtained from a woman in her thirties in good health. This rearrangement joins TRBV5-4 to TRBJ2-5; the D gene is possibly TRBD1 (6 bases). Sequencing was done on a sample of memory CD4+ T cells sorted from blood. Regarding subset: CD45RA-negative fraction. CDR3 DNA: TGTGCCAGCAGCAACACCAAGGGGGTCGAGACCCAGTACTTC. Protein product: CASSNTKGVETQYF.